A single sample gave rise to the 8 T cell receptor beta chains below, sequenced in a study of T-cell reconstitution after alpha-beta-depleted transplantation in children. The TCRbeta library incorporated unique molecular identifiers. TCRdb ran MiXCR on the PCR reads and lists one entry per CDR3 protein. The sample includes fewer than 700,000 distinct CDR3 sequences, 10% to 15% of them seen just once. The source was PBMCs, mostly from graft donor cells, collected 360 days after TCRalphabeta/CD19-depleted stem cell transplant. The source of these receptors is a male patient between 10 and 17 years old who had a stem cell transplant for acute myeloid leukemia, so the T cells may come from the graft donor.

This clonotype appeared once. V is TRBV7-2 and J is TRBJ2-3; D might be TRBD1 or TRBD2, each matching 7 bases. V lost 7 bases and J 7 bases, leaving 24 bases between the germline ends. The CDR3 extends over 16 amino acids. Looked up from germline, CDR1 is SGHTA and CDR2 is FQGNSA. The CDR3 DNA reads TGTGCCAGCACTCCTATGGGAGGGGGCGCCTGGAATACGCAGTATTTT. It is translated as CASTPMGGGAWNTQYF. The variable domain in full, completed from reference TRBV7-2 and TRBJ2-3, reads GAGVSQSPSNKVTEKGKDVELRCDPISGHTALYWYRQSLGQGLEFLIYFQGNSAPDKSGLPSDRFSAERTGGSVSTLTIQRTQQEDSAVYLCASTPMGGGAWNTQYFGPGTRLTVL.

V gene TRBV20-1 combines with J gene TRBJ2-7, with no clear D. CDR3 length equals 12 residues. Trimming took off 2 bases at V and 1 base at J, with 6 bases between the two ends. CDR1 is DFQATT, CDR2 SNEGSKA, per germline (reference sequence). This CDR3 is CSARMTSYEQYF. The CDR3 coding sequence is TGCAGTGCTAGAATGACTTCCTACGAGCAGTACTTC.

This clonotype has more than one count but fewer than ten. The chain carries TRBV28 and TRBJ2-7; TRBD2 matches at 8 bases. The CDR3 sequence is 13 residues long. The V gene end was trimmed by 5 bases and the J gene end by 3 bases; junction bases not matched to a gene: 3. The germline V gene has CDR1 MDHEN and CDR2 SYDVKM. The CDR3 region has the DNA TGTGCCAGCAGTCCTACTAGCGGCTACGAGCAGTACTTC. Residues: CASSPTSGYEQYF.

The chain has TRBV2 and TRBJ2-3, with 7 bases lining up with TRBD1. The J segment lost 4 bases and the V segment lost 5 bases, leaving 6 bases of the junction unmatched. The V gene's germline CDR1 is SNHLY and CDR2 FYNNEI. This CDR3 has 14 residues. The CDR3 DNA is TGTGCCAGCAGTATCCAGGGGGTAGCAGATACGCAGTATTTT. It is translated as CASSIQGVADTQYF.

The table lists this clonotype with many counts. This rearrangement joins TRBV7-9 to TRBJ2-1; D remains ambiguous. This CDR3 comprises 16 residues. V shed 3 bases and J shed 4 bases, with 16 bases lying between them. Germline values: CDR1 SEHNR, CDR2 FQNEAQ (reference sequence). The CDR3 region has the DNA TGTGCCAGCAGCTTTCCTAGTAGTTTCGGGTACAATGAGCAGTTCTTC. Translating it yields CASSFPSSFGYNEQFF.

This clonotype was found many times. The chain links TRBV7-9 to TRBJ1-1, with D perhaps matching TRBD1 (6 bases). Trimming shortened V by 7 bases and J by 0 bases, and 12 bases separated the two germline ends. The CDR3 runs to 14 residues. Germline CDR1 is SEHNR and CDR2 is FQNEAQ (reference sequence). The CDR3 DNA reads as TGTGCCAGCACCTCGAGGGGGGTGAACACTGAAGCTTTCTTT. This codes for CASTSRGVNTEAFF.

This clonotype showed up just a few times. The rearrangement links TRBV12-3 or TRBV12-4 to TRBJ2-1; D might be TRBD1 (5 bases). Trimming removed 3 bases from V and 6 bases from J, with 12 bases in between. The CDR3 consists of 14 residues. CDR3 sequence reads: CASSFVTAINEQFF. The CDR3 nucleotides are TGTGCCAGCAGTTTTGTGACAGCCATCAATGAGCAGTTCTTC.

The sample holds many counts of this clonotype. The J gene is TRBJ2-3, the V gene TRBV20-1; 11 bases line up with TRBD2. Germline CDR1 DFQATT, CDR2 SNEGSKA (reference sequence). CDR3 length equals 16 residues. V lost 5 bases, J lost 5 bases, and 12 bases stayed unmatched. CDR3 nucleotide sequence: TGCAGTGCTGACGGACTAGCGGGCCTGAAGGGAGATACGCAGTATTTT. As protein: CSADGLAGLKGDTQYF.